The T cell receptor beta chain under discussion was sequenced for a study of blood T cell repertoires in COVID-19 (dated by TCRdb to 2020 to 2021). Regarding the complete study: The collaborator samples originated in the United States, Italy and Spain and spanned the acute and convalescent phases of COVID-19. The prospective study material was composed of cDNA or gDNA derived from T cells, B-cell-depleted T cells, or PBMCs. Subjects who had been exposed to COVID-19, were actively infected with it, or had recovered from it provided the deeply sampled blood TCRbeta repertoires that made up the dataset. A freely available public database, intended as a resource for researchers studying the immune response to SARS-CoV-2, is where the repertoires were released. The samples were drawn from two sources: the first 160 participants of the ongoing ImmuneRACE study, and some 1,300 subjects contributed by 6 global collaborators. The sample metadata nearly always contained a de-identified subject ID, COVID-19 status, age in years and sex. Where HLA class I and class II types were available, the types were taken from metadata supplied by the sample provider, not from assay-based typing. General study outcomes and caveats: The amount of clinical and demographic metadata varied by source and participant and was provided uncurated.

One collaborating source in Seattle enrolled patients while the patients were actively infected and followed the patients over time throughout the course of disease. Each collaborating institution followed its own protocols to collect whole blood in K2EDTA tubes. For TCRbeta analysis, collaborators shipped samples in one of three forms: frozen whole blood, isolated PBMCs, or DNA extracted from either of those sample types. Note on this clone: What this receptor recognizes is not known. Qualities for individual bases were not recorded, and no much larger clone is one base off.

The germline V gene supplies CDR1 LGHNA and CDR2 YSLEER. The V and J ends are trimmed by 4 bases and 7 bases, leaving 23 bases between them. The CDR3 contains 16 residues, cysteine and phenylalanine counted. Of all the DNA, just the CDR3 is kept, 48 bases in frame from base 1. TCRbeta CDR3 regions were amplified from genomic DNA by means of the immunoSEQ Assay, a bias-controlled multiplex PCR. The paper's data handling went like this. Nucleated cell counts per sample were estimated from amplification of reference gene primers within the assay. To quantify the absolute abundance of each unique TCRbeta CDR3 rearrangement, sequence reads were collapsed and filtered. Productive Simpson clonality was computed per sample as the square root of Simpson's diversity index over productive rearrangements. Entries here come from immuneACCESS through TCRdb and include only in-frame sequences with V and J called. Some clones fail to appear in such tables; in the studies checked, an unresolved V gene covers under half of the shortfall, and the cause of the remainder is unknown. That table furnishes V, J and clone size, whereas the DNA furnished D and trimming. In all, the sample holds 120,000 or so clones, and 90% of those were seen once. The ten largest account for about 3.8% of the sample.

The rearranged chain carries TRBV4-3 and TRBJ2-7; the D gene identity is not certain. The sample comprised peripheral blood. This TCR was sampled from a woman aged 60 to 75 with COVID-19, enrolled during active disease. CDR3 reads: CASSLNPTSTPVEQYF. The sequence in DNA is TGCGCCAGCAGCCTCAACCCGACATCGACCCCTGTGGAGCAGTACTTC.